This is a list of T cell receptor beta chains from one sample in a study of OX40 agonist ivuxolimab in advanced cancers. Some clones are missing from TCRdb's copy, which holds only in-frame ones; the method was immunoSEQ multiplex PCR. In the table there are about 48,000 clones, around 79% of which are singletons. Here the sequenced sample was CD4+ or CD8+ T cells sorted from blood, taken in a trial of the OX40 agonist ivuxolimab. Receptors originate from an adult with an advanced solid tumor such as melanoma, head and neck, liver or kidney cancer. Each CDR3 is given with its conserved first and last residue. Fields, in order: CDR3 DNA, CDR3 protein, D gene, V gene, clone size, J gene. D genes are given only for firm matches. A clone size is listed for some rows: how often the clone was seen (once, few, many), or a class if it is expanded.

CDR3 DNA: TGTGCCAGCAGTGAAGAGGGGACAGGGTTGAGGTTGGGTACTGAAGCTTTCTTT
CDR3 protein: CASSEEGTGLRLGTEAFF
D gene: TRBD1
V gene: TRBV2
clone size: once
J gene: TRBJ1-1

CDR3 DNA: TGTGCCAGCAGTGGAAGACAGGCCGGTGAAGCTTTCTTT
CDR3 protein: CASSGRQAGEAFF
D gene: -
V gene: TRBV25-1
clone size: -
J gene: TRBJ1-1

CDR3 DNA: TGTGCCAGCAGCGCTAAAGAGACCCAGTACTTC
CDR3 protein: CASSAKETQYF
D gene: -
V gene: TRBV7-2
clone size: -
J gene: TRBJ2-5

CDR3 DNA: TGTGCCAGCAGCTTAGGGACTAGCGATTACAATGAGCAGTTCTTC
CDR3 protein: CASSLGTSDYNEQFF
D gene: TRBD2
V gene: TRBV7-9
clone size: -
J gene: TRBJ2-1

CDR3 DNA: TGTGCCAGCAGCCTCACAGGGGGCTACGGAAACACCATATATTTT
CDR3 protein: CASSLTGGYGNTIYF
D gene: TRBD1
V gene: TRBV5-5
clone size: -
J gene: TRBJ1-3

CDR3 DNA: TGTGCCAGCAGCCCCGGGACAGTAAGGGAGCAGTACTTC
CDR3 protein: CASSPGTVREQYF
D gene: TRBD1
V gene: TRBV7-2
clone size: -
J gene: TRBJ2-7

CDR3 DNA: TGTGCCTGGAGTGTAGGAGATACGCAGTATTTT
CDR3 protein: CAWSVGDTQYF
D gene: -
V gene: TRBV30
clone size: -
J gene: TRBJ2-3

CDR3 DNA: TGTGCCAGCAGCTTTAGTTTAGACAATGAGCAGTTCTTC
CDR3 protein: CASSFSLDNEQFF
D gene: -
V gene: TRBV11-3
clone size: -
J gene: TRBJ2-1

CDR3 DNA: TGCGCCAGCAGCCGGAGGGTGGGAGCGCGTTCCTACGAGCAGTACTTC
CDR3 protein: CASSRRVGARSYEQYF
D gene: -
V gene: TRBV5-1
clone size: -
J gene: TRBJ2-7

CDR3 DNA: TGTGCCAGTAGTCTGGACAGGGTAGATGGCTACACCTTC
CDR3 protein: CASSLDRVDGYTF
D gene: TRBD1
V gene: TRBV19
clone size: -
J gene: TRBJ1-2

CDR3 DNA: TGTGCCAGCAGCCTGGGACAGGGAAGAGGAAACACCATATATTTT
CDR3 protein: CASSLGQGRGNTIYF
D gene: TRBD1
V gene: TRBV5-4
clone size: -
J gene: TRBJ1-3

CDR3 DNA: TGCGCCAGCAGCCAAGAGATGGAACACCGTTCCTACGAGCAGTACTTC
CDR3 protein: CASSQEMEHRSYEQYF
D gene: -
V gene: TRBV4-3
clone size: few
J gene: TRBJ2-7

CDR3 DNA: TGTGCCAGCAGGCTCGGAGGGGGCTGGCAGCCCCAGCATTTT
CDR3 protein: CASRLGGGWQPQHF
D gene: TRBD1
V gene: TRBV2
clone size: -
J gene: TRBJ1-5

CDR3 DNA: TGTGCCAGCGTCCCAAGGGGAGGAAGGGAGCAGTTCTTC
CDR3 protein: CASVPRGGREQFF
D gene: -
V gene: TRBV7-2
clone size: -
J gene: TRBJ2-1

CDR3 DNA: TGTGCCAGCAGGGCGACGGGGGCTATGGTAGGCTACACCTTC
CDR3 protein: CASRATGAMVGYTF
D gene: -
V gene: TRBV28
clone size: -
J gene: TRBJ1-2

CDR3 DNA: TGTGCCAGCAGTTACTCGATGGGAACCCAGGGGACTGAAGCTTTCTTT
CDR3 protein: CASSYSMGTQGTEAFF
D gene: -
V gene: TRBV6-5
clone size: -
J gene: TRBJ1-1

CDR3 DNA: TGTGCCAGCACCCCCCAAAGTGGACGGGATACGCAGTATTTT
CDR3 protein: CASTPQSGRDTQYF
D gene: -
V gene: TRBV7-9
clone size: -
J gene: TRBJ2-3

CDR3 DNA: TGTGCCAGAAGCCCGTTGAGGGGCTTAATAACCTACGAGCAGTACTTC
CDR3 protein: CARSPLRGLITYEQYF
D gene: -
V gene: TRBV5-3
clone size: -
J gene: TRBJ2-7

CDR3 DNA: TGTGCCAGTAGTATAGCAAGGAATTCACCCCTCCACTTT
CDR3 protein: CASSIARNSPLHF
D gene: -
V gene: TRBV19
clone size: -
J gene: TRBJ1-6

CDR3 DNA: TGTGCCAGCAGAGGACAGGGAAATTCACCCCTCCACTTT
CDR3 protein: CASRGQGNSPLHF
D gene: TRBD1
V gene: TRBV6-4
clone size: few
J gene: TRBJ1-6

CDR3 DNA: TGTGCCAGCAGAACCTTCCTAAACACTGAAGCTTTCTTT
CDR3 protein: CASRTFLNTEAFF
D gene: -
V gene: TRBV6-5
clone size: once
J gene: TRBJ1-1

CDR3 DNA: TGTGCCAGCAGCTTAGTGGGTTCAGGGGCCTACGAGCAGTACTTC
CDR3 protein: CASSLVGSGAYEQYF
D gene: -
V gene: TRBV7-2
clone size: -
J gene: TRBJ2-7

CDR3 DNA: TGTGCCAGCAGCTTGGGGACAGGGGGCGGTAACTATGGCTACACCTTC
CDR3 protein: CASSLGTGGGNYGYTF
D gene: TRBD1
V gene: TRBV5-5
clone size: -
J gene: TRBJ1-2

CDR3 DNA: TGTGCCAGCAGCTTAGATTCGGGGGGCCTCAACGGGGAGCTGTTTTTT
CDR3 protein: CASSLDSGGLNGELFF
D gene: -
V gene: TRBV11-2
clone size: -
J gene: TRBJ2-2

CDR3 DNA: TGTGCCAGCAGCCCGGTGGGAGCTGAAGCTTTCTTT
CDR3 protein: CASSPVGAEAFF
D gene: -
V gene: TRBV11-2
clone size: -
J gene: TRBJ1-1

CDR3 DNA: TGTGCCAGTAGTACTTCGAGCGGGAGGGCCTGGGTCACAGATACGCAGTATTTT
CDR3 protein: CASSTSSGRAWVTDTQYF
D gene: TRBD2
V gene: TRBV19
clone size: few
J gene: TRBJ2-3

CDR3 DNA: TGTGCCAGCAGCCGAAACTCTCGGAGGCCCGGGGCCAACGTCCTGACTTTC
CDR3 protein: CASSRNSRRPGANVLTF
D gene: -
V gene: TRBV7-3
clone size: -
J gene: TRBJ2-6

CDR3 DNA: TGCGCCAGCAGCCCCCCGGACGACTACAATGAGCAGTTCTTC
CDR3 protein: CASSPPDDYNEQFF
D gene: -
V gene: TRBV4-1
clone size: -
J gene: TRBJ2-1

CDR3 DNA: TGTGCCTGGAACGGCGGGGGAGAGACCCAGTACTTC
CDR3 protein: CAWNGGGETQYF
D gene: TRBD2
V gene: TRBV30
clone size: -
J gene: TRBJ2-5

CDR3 DNA: TGTGCCAGCAGCTTAAGGGCGGGAGGGCCGGCAGATACGCAGTATTTT
CDR3 protein: CASSLRAGGPADTQYF
D gene: TRBD2
V gene: TRBV11-2
clone size: -
J gene: TRBJ2-3

CDR3 DNA: TGCAGCGTCGAGAGGGGAAACTCTGGAAACACCATATATTTT
CDR3 protein: CSVERGNSGNTIYF
D gene: -
V gene: TRBV29-1
clone size: -
J gene: TRBJ1-3